Detailed here is one T cell receptor beta chain. Its matching antigen is unknown. Clones were sequenced by immunoSEQ multiplex PCR, and TCRdb holds only the in-frame ones, with some missing. The sample consists of 130,000 to 150,000 clones, approximately 93% of them appearing once. CDR3 length equals 17 residues. V shed 0 bases and J 4 bases; nucleotides not matched to a gene: 9. Germline V CDR1 and CDR2: SGHAT, FQNNGV. This sample is drawn from a study of cytomegalovirus exposure and HLA in healthy donors. Notes on the study in general: 150 or so TCR beta chains were listed as cytomegalovirus-associated.

The chain uses TRBV11-2 and TRBJ1-3; the match to TRBD1 covers 7 bases. This sequence originates from a young man in good health and CMV-seronegative. Specimen: PBMCs. Here the CDR3 DNA reads TGTGCCAGCAGCTTAGAGTTACAGGGGCGTTTGGGAAACACCATATATTTT. It translates to CASSLELQGRLGNTIYF.